One and the same sample provided the 29 T cell receptor beta chains below, sequenced in a study of shared clonotypes between healthy human individuals. Clones were sequenced by immunoSEQ multiplex PCR, and TCRdb holds only the in-frame ones, with some missing. The sample comprises some 1 million clones, around four fifths of which are singletons, and roughly 1.4% rests with the top ten. Source material: memory CD4+ T cells sorted from blood. Subset given: CD45RA-negative fraction. Every receptor here comes from a man between 18 and 35 years old in good health.

Remarks on this clone: Within the sample, other DNA sequences also encode this same CDR3. The rearrangement links TRBV7-9 to TRBJ2-7; D call uncertain. V dropped 0 bases and J dropped 7 bases, with 4 bases sitting between them. The CDR3 sequence is 11 residues long. Germline loops: CDR1 SEHNR, CDR2 FQNEAQ (reference sequence). The chain's CDR3 is CASSLAGEQYF. The CDR3 DNA follows: TGTGCCAGCAGCTTAGCGGGAGAGCAGTACTTC.

CDR3 loop: CASSLSYNEQFF. In DNA, the CDR3 is TGTGCCAGTAGCCTCTCCTACAATGAGCAGTTCTTC. J is TRBJ2-1 and V is TRBV19; D gene unclear. CDR1 and CDR2 (germline): LNHDA, SQIVND (reference sequence). V was pared by 6 bases and J by 0 bases, with 3 bases between. This CDR3 is 12 amino acids long.

The chain combines TRBV7-6 with TRBJ2-7; D not resolved. Germline V gene lookup returns CDR1 SGHVS and CDR2 FNYEAQ. V dropped 3 bases and J dropped 6 bases, with 9 bases sitting between them. CDR3 size: 12 residues. The CDR3: CASSFPGTEQYF. The CDR3 nucleotides are TGTGCCAGCAGCTTTCCGGGCACCGAGCAGTACTTC.

Comment on this clone: The same CDR3 is also encoded by other DNA sequences in this sample. The chain uses TRBV30 and TRBJ1-3, with 8 bases fitting TRBD1. V was pared by 3 bases and J by 3 bases, with 4 bases of the junction left unmatched. Germline CDR1 is GTSNPN and CDR2 is SVGIG (reference sequence). The length of the CDR3 is 14 residues. CDR3 in DNA: TGTGCCTGGAGCGGACAGGGAGGTGGAAACACCATATATTTT. Translation: CAWSGQGGGNTIYF.

V is TRBV4-1 and J is TRBJ2-5; 11 bases map to TRBD2. This CDR3 spans 16 amino acids. CDR1 is MGHRA and CDR2 is YSYEKL in the germline V gene. J lost 5 bases, V lost 4 bases, and 9 bases had no gene match. The CDR3 protein is CASSLTSGAARETQYF. The CDR3 DNA reads as TGCGCCAGCAGCCTGACTAGCGGGGCCGCCCGGGAGACCCAGTACTTC.

J is TRBJ2-7 and V is TRBV27; D gene uncertain. Germline V gene sequence: CDR1 MNHEY, CDR2 SMNVEV (reference sequence). V lost 6 bases and J 4 bases, leaving 19 bases between the germline ends. This CDR3 comprises 15 residues. The CDR3 DNA reads TGTGCCAGCAGCGAAACCGGGCTGCTAAGTTACGAGCAGTACTTC. It encodes CASSETGLLSYEQYF.

This clone appeared once. The chain joins TRBV19 to TRBJ2-1; D call uncertain. The CDR3 length is 16 residues. The V gene lost 4 bases and the J gene lost 12 bases, with 25 bases spanning the gap. Looked up from germline, CDR1 is LNHDA and CDR2 is SQIVND (reference sequence). The CDR3, as DNA: TGTGCCAGTAGTACCCCAGGATATGCCCGCCTAGGTGTGCAGTTCTTC. The encoded protein is CASSTPGYARLGVQFF.

The chain is built from TRBV14 and TRBJ2-1; 8 nucleotides match TRBD2. J was trimmed by 3 bases and V by 4 bases; bases with no gene match: 11. Germline lookup yields CDR1 SGHDN and CDR2 FVKESK. This CDR3 spans 17 amino acids. CDR3 DNA: TGTGCCAGCAGCCGCACACTACTAGCGGAAAACTACAATGAGCAGTTCTTC. Translation: CASSRTLLAENYNEQFF.

The chain has TRBV9 and TRBJ2-1, with D perhaps given as TRBD1 or TRBD2 (6 bases each). The germline gives CDR1 SGDLS, CDR2 YYNGEE. The ends were cut back, 0 bases at V and 4 bases at J, with 14 bases in the middle. This CDR3 has 16 amino acids. CDR3 residues: CASSVAGGGSYNEQFF. The CDR3 coding sequence is TGTGCCAGCAGCGTAGCTGGAGGGGGGTCATACAATGAGCAGTTCTTC. The full variable domain, with the rest looked up from reference TRBV9 and TRBJ2-1, is DSGVTQTPKHLITATGQRVTLRCSPRSGDLSVYWYQQSLDQGLQFLIQYYNGEERAKGNILERFSAQQFPDLHSELNLSSLELGDSALYFCASSVAGGGSYNEQFFGPGTRLTVL.

The chain employs TRBV5-1 and TRBJ2-2, with 7 bases aligning to TRBD1. This CDR3 is built from 14 residues. The trim removed 1 base at V and 7 bases at J, leaving 4 bases unmatched. Germline assignment: CDR1 SGHRS and CDR2 YFSETQ. CDR3 sequence (DNA): TGCGCCAGCAGCTTGCGACAGGGTGTCGGGGAGCTGTTTTTT. It specifies CASSLRQGVGELFF. Variable domain in full (rest from reference TRBV5-1 and TRBJ2-2): KAGVTQTPRYLIKTRGQQVTLSCSPISGHRSVSWYQQTPGQGLQFLFEYFSETQRNKGNFPGRFSGRQFSNSRSEMNVSTLELGDSALYLCASSLRQGVGELFFGEGSRLTVL.

The chain recombines TRBV5-1 with TRBJ1-1; unclear D gene. Trimming removed 0 bases from V and 1 base from J, with 10 bases in between. The CDR3 contains 15 residues. From germline, CDR1 is SGHRS and CDR2 YFSETQ. CDR3 sequence: CASSLVGVGNTEAFF. The CDR3 region has the DNA TGCGCCAGCAGCTTGGTCGGGGTCGGGAACACTGAAGCTTTCTTT.

The chain links TRBV4-1 to TRBJ1-2; a weak D match, TRBD1 (5 bases). The V gene lost 0 bases and the J gene lost 8 bases, with 13 bases spanning the gap. Per the germline V gene, CDR1 is MGHRA and CDR2 is YSYEKL. This CDR3 contains 14 residues. CDR3 sequence: CASSQDKGLGGYTF. The CDR3 nucleotides are TGCGCCAGCAGCCAAGATAAGGGGTTAGGGGGCTACACCTTC.

This chain connects TRBV5-4 to TRBJ2-1; 8 bases are a match to TRBD1. CDR1 and CDR2 from the germline V gene are SGHNT and YYREEE (reference sequence). The CDR3 covers 15 residues. Losses at the gene ends were 4 bases for V and 4 bases for J; bases not matched to a gene: 7. As DNA, the CDR3 is TGTGCCAGCAGCCCCATGACAGGGGAGTACAATGAGCAGTTCTTC. Amino acids: CASSPMTGEYNEQFF.

As to this clone: The sample has other DNA sequences that encode this CDR3 too. The V and J genes are TRBV5-1 and TRBJ2-7; weak D call: TRBD2 (5 bases). The germline V gene encodes CDR1 SGHRS and CDR2 YFSETQ. V gave up 3 bases and J gave up 3 bases, with 7 bases separating them. The CDR3 length is 12 residues. Here the CDR3 DNA reads TGCGCCAGCAGCTCCGAGGGCTACGAGCAGTACTTC. Translated, it gives CASSSEGYEQYF.

The chain has TRBV19 and TRBJ2-1, with a tentative D call TRBD1 (6 bases). The CDR3 totals 15 residues. CDR1 is LNHDA and CDR2 is SQIVND in the germline V gene (reference sequence). V was cut by 5 bases and J by 3 bases, with 14 bases left in between. The CDR3 coding sequence is TGTGCCAGTAGTCCACAGGGAAGTGGCTACAATGAGCAGTTCTTC. This gives the protein CASSPQGSGYNEQFF.

The rearrangement joins TRBV5-6 to TRBJ2-1; possibly TRBD2 for D (6 bases). This CDR3 has 16 amino acids. Trimming cost V 2 bases and J 0 bases, with 12 bases left between them. Germline values: CDR1 SGHDT, CDR2 YYEEEE. The CDR3: CASSLERGTSYNEQFF. CDR3 sequence (DNA): TGTGCCAGCAGCTTAGAGCGCGGGACCTCCTACAATGAGCAGTTCTTC.

The CDR3 DNA sequence: TGTGCCAGCAGCTTAACGAGGGATTACAATGGCTACACCTTC. Translating gives CASSLTRDYNGYTF. The gene calls are TRBV7-3 and TRBJ1-2; D uncertain. Germline V gives CDR1 SGHTA, CDR2 FQGTGA. This CDR3 has 14 amino acids. The V and J ends lost 0 bases and 6 bases respectively, with 11 bases between them.

This chain links TRBV7-2 with TRBJ2-1; D possibly corresponds to TRBD2 (5 bases). Germline V gene data show CDR1 as SGHTA and CDR2 as FQGNSA. CDR3 length equals 14 residues. V was pared by 1 base and J by 9 bases, with 13 bases between. The CDR3 nucleotides read TGTGCCAGCAGCTTAGGTCCTAGCCCCCGTGAGCAGTTCTTC. Translation gives CASSLGPSPREQFF.

This rearrangement joins TRBV7-9 to TRBJ2-4; no clear D. With 5 bases removed from V and 4 bases from J, the gap between germline ends came to 9 bases. CDR1 and CDR2 from the germline V gene are SEHNR and FQNEAQ (reference sequence). CDR3 length: 13 amino acids. CDR3 sequence: CASSQPVKNIQYF. The CDR3 coding sequence is TGTGCCAGCAGCCAACCAGTTAAAAACATTCAGTACTTC.

This chain connects TRBV18 to TRBJ1-1; TRBD1 agrees at 7 bases. The CDR3 consists of 14 residues. V lost 5 bases, J lost 0 bases, and 3 bases stayed unmatched. In germline, CDR1 is KGHSH, CDR2 LQKENI. The CDR3 DNA reads as TGTGCCAGCTCATCGGGACAGTTGAACACTGAAGCTTTCTTT. This codes for CASSSGQLNTEAFF.

The chain links TRBV14 to TRBJ2-5; maybe TRBD2 (5 bases). CDR1 is SGHDN and CDR2 is FVKESK in the germline V gene. V was clipped by 1 base and J by 5 bases, with 8 bases between them. The CDR3 extends over 13 amino acids. The CDR3 DNA sequence: TGTGCCAGCAGCCAAGGGGTAGCGGAGACCCAGTACTTC. This encodes CASSQGVAETQYF. Using reference TRBV14 and TRBJ2-5 for the parts outside the CDR3, the full variable domain is EAGVTQFPSHSVIEKGQTVTLRCDPISGHDNLYWYRRVMGKEIKFLLHFVKESKQDESGMPNNRFLAERTGGTYSTLKVQPAELEDSGVYFCASSQGVAETQYFGPGTRLLVL.

Turning to this clone: Other DNA variants within this sample encode the same CDR3. J is TRBJ2-7 and V is TRBV15; D possibly uses TRBD1 or TRBD2 (7 bases each). Germline lookup yields CDR1 LNHNV and CDR2 YYDKDF (reference sequence). CDR3 length equals 14 residues. V was clipped by 1 base and J by 4 bases, with 11 bases between them. This chain's CDR3 is CATSRGRGGYEQYF. The CDR3 DNA reads as TGTGCCACCAGCAGAGGCAGGGGGGGATACGAGCAGTACTTC.

About this clone itself: The sample carries other DNA sequences with the same CDR3. The chain employs TRBV5-1 and TRBJ1-5; 9 bases line up with TRBD1. Germline V CDR1 and CDR2: SGHRS, YFSETQ. The ends lost 0 bases at V and 4 bases at J; junction bases unmatched: 2. CDR3 length: 15 amino acids. CDR3 nucleotide sequence: TGCGCCAGCAGCTTGGCTGGACAGGGGAATCAGCCCCAGCATTTT. Amino acid sequence: CASSLAGQGNQPQHF.

Remarks on this clone: Distinct nucleotide sequences in the sample also encode this CDR3. The gene calls are TRBV20-1 and TRBJ1-1; D gene uncertain. Per germline, CDR1 DFQATT and CDR2 SNEGSKA (reference sequence). V lost 3 bases and J lost 1, with 3 bases in between. This CDR3 comprises 11 residues. Written as DNA, the CDR3 is TGCAGTGCTAGGCGGAACACTGAAGCTTTCTTT. This encodes CSARRNTEAFF.

The chain employs TRBV7-9 and TRBJ2-5; the match to TRBD1 covers 7 bases. With V trimmed by 4 bases and J by 7 bases, 9 bases remained unmatched. CDR3 length: 14 amino acids. CDR1 is SEHNR, CDR2 FQNEAQ, per germline (reference sequence). CDR3 nucleotides: TGTGCCAGCAGCTCATCAGGGGGACCAGGGACCCAGTACTTC. As protein: CASSSSGGPGTQYF.

This clone has only a few counts. Other DNA sequences in this specimen translate into the identical CDR3. The genes are TRBV11-2 and TRBJ2-7; TRBD1 is a possible D gene (5 bases). Germline V gene lookup returns CDR1 SGHAT and CDR2 FQNNGV. The CDR3 has 12 amino acids. The ends were cut back, 6 bases at V and 6 bases at J, with 12 bases in the middle. The CDR3 coding sequence is TGTGCCAGCAGACGTACAGGTACCGAGCAGTACTTC. This encodes CASRRTGTEQYF. The full variable domain, rest sourced from reference TRBV11-2 and TRBJ2-7, is EAGVAQSPRYKIIEKRQSVAFWCNPISGHATLYWYQQILGQGPKLLIQFQNNGVVDDSQLPKDRFSAERLKGVDSTLKIQPAKLEDSAVYLCASRRTGTEQYFGPGTRLTVT.

The chain combines TRBV6-1 with TRBJ1-2; weak D call: TRBD1 (6 bases). The germline V gene encodes CDR1 MNHNS and CDR2 SASEGT. The V and J ends lost 0 bases and 5 bases respectively, with 13 bases between them. This CDR3 is 15 amino acids long. The CDR3 sequence is CASSEALLQGYGYTF. The CDR3, as DNA: TGTGCCAGCAGTGAAGCGCTTCTTCAGGGGTATGGCTACACCTTC.

The chain carries TRBV28 and TRBJ1-6; no firm D call. This CDR3 is built from 14 residues. Germline V lookup: CDR1 MDHEN, CDR2 SYDVKM. The V and J ends lost 8 bases and 6 bases respectively, with 14 bases between them. The chain's CDR3 is CASRKPGINSPLHF. The CDR3 DNA sequence: TGTGCCAGCCGAAAACCGGGGATTAATTCACCCCTCCACTTT. The full variable domain, rest sourced from reference TRBV28 and TRBJ1-6, is DVKVTQSSRYLVKRTGEKVFLECVQDMDHENMFWYRQDPGLGLRLIYFSYDVKMKEKGDIPEGYSVSREKKERFSLILESASTNQTSMYLCASRKPGINSPLHFGNGTRLTVT.

In regard to this clone: The junction differs from germline at one of its ends, possibly a read error. The gene calls are TRBV11-3 and TRBJ2-2; D is tentatively TRBD1 or TRBD2 (6 bases each). The CDR3 sequence is 15 residues long. The germline V gene encodes CDR1 SGHNT and CDR2 YENEEA. For the CDR3, the DNA is TGTGCCAGCAGCTTGACGGGGGCGAAGACCGGGGAGCTGTTTTTT. This translates into CASSLTGAKTGELFF.